This entry concerns a single T cell receptor beta chain. The data were taken from a study of human T cells and chemical hapten exposure. The CDR3 is 13 residues long. CDR1 and CDR2 from the germline V gene are MNHEY and SVGAGI. Deletions cut 0 bases from V and 3 bases from J, with 3 bases between. Individual cDNA molecules had unique molecular identifiers attached to them by the library. MiXCR, run by TCRdb on the RACE reads, gives a single entry per CDR3 protein. The repertoire has 85,000 to 130,000 distinct CDR3 sequences, around 12% of them found once; the top ten carry around 1.7%. Regarding time point: pre-sensitization, week 0. Documented treatment: therapeutic diphenylcyclopropenone sensitization with weekly scalp DPC. Total RNA was isolated from whole blood that had not been fractionated.

The TCR sequence derives from a woman aged 45-65 years with alopecia areata. Some clones in this sample may be carry-over from other donors' samples. The sample consisted of whole blood, taken in connection with sensitization to the hapten diphenylcyclopropenone (DPC). The rearrangement links TRBV6-5 to TRBJ1-5; D call uncertain. The CDR3 protein is CASSYSSNQPQHF. The CDR3 DNA is TGTGCCAGCAGTTACTCGTCCAATCAGCCCCAGCATTTT.